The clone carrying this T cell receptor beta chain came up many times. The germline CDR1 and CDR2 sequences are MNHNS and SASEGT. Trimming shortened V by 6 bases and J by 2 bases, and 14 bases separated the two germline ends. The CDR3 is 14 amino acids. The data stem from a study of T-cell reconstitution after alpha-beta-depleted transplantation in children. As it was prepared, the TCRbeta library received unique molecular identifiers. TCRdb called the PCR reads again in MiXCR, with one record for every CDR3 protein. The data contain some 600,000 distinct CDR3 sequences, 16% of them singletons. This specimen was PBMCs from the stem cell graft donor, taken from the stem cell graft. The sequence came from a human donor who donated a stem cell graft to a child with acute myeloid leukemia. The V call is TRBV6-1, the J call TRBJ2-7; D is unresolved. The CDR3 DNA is TGTGCCAGCAGCCCAGGAACGGTACCCTACGAGCAGTACTTC. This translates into CASSPGTVPYEQYF.